The clone carrying this T cell receptor (beta chain) was counted between two and nine times. This sample was included in a study of molecular identifiers for immune sequencing clone quantification. One entry per CDR3 protein, called by TCRdb with MiXCR from the PCR reads. Of 490,000 or so distinct CDR3 sequences in the sample, approximately 25% were seen once. In germline, CDR1 is SGDLS, CDR2 YYNGEE. The CDR3 spans 14 residues. The V gene end was trimmed by 0 bases and the J gene end by 7 bases; junction bases not matched to a gene: 3. The genes are TRBV9 and TRBJ2-2, with 7 bases identical to TRBD1. The sample comprised naive CD8+ T cells from blood, with Jurkat cell RNA spiked in. Subset: FACS-sorted CD8+CD4-CCR7+CD45RA+ naive T cells. The TCR originated in a human donor in good health. Some libraries in this study had Jurkat cell RNA spiked in. The CDR3 here is CASSVGQGGGELFF. As DNA, the CDR3 is TGTGCCAGCAGCGTAGGACAGGGCGGCGGGGAGCTGTTTTTT. Full variable domain (missing parts from reference TRBV9 and TRBJ2-2): DSGVTQTPKHLITATGQRVTLRCSPRSGDLSVYWYQQSLDQGLQFLIQYYNGEERAKGNILERFSAQQFPDLHSELNLSSLELGDSALYFCASSVGQGGGELFFGEGSRLTVL.